Listed here is a single TCR beta chain. The sample belongs to a study of blood T cell repertoires in COVID-19. Study details: From T cells, B-cell-depleted T cells, or PBMCs came the material, which was cDNA or gDNA.

Methods used by the authors: Estimation of nucleated cell counts relied on the amplification of reference gene primers. Measured with immunoSEQ multiplex PCR; TCRdb has only the in-frame clones, and not every one. Clone size and the V and J calls come from that table; the DNA yielded D and trimming. This repertoire shows some 40,000 clones, 80% found once; its top ten account for around 17%. The origin of this receptor is a man between 65 and 85 years old with acute or convalescent COVID-19. The sample was peripheral blood.

The CDR3 sequence is CASSPSGLAGISQYF. In DNA, the CDR3 is TGTGCCAGCAGCCCCTCGGGACTAGCGGGGATATCCCAGTACTTC. This sequence joins TRBV7-8 and TRBJ2-7, with 13 bases fitting TRBD2. The V gene's germline CDR1 is SGHVS and CDR2 FQNEAQ. J lost 10 bases, V lost 5 bases, and 11 bases had no gene match. The CDR3 totals 15 residues.